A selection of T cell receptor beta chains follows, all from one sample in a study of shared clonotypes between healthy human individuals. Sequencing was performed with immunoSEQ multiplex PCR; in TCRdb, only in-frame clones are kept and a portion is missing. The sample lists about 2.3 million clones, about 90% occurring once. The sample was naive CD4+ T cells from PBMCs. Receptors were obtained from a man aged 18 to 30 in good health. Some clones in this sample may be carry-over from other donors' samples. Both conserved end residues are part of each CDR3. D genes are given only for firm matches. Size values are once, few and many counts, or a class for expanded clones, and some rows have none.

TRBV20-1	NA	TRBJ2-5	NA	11	CSAKQGVTQYF	TGCAGTGCTAAGCAGGGAGTGACCCAGTACTTC
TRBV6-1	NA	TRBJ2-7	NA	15	CASSGLIPGSYEQYF	TGTGCCAGCAGTGGACTAATCCCTGGCTCCTACGAGCAGTACTTC
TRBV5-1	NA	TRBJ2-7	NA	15	CASSLSAGRIYEQYF	TGCGCCAGCAGCCTTTCTGCAGGGAGGATCTACGAGCAGTACTTC
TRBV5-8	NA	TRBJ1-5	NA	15	CASSLSGLNNQPQHF	TGTGCCAGCAGCTTATCTGGTCTCAACAATCAGCCCCAGCATTTT
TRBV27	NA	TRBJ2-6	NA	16	CASSLRQTSGANVLTF	TGTGCCAGCAGTTTAAGGCAAACCTCTGGGGCCAACGTCCTGACTTTC
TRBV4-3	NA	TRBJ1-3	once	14	CASSQDRGGNTIYF	TGCGCCAGCAGCCAAGATCGCGGTGGAAACACCATATATTTT
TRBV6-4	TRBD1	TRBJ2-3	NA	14	CASSEGTGGYTQYF	TGTGCCAGCAGTGAGGGGACAGGGGGCTATACGCAGTATTTT
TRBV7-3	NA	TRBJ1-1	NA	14	CASSFLGGDTEAFF	TGTGCCAGCAGCTTCCTCGGGGGGGACACTGAAGCTTTCTTT
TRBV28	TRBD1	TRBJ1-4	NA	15	CASRRQGAYNEKLFF	TGTGCCAGCAGACGACAGGGGGCCTATAATGAAAAACTGTTTTTT
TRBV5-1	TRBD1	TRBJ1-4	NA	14	CASSTGQGYEKLFF	TGCGCCAGCAGCACGGGACAGGGCTATGAAAAACTGTTTTTT
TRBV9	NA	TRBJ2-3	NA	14	CASSVGLLTNTQYF	TGTGCCAGCAGCGTAGGATTACTGACGAATACGCAGTATTTT
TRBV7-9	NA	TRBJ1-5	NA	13	CASSKNDGQPQHF	TGTGCCAGCAGCAAAAACGACGGTCAGCCCCAGCATTTT
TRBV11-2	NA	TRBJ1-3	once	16	CASSLSAGRGGNTIYF	TGTGCCAGCAGCTTAAGTGCAGGCCGTGGTGGAAACACCATATATTTT
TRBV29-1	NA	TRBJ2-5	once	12	CSAYRVIETQYF	TGCAGCGCATACAGGGTCATTGAGACCCAGTACTTC
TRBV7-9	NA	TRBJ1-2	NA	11	CASSSSSGYTF	TGTGCCAGCAGCTCCTCATCGGGCTACACCTTC
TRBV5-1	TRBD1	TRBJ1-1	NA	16	CASSLGQGHMNTEAFF	TGCGCCAGCAGCTTGGGACAGGGACATATGAACACTGAAGCTTTCTTT
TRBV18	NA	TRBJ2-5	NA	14	CASSPAEKKETQYF	TGTGCCAGCTCACCAGCGGAAAAGAAAGAGACCCAGTACTTC
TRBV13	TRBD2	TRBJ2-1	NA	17	CASSLPVLAGAYNEQFF	TGTGCCAGCAGCTTACCCGTACTAGCGGGAGCTTACAATGAGCAGTTCTTC
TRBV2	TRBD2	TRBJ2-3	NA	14	CATLAGEGTDTQYF	TGTGCCACCTTAGCGGGAGAAGGCACAGATACGCAGTATTTT
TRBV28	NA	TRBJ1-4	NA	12	CASSRRGVKLFF	TGTGCCAGCAGCAGGCGGGGTGTAAAACTGTTTTTT
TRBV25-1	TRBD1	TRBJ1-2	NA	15	CASSESPPGGYGYTF	TGTGCCAGCAGTGAATCCCCTCCAGGGGGCTATGGCTACACCTTC
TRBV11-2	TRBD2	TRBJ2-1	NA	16	CASSDGLAVSYNEQFF	TGTGCCAGCAGCGACGGACTAGCGGTTTCCTACAATGAGCAGTTCTTC
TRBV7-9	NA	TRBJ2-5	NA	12	CASSLPQETQYF	TGTGCCAGCAGCTTACCTCAAGAGACCCAGTACTTC
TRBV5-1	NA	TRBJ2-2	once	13	CASKGANTGELFF	TGCGCCAGCAAAGGAGCGAACACCGGGGAGCTGTTTTTT
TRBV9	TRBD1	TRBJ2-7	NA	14	CASTRGTGVGKQYF	TGTGCCAGCACTCGAGGGACAGGGGTTGGGAAGCAGTACTTC
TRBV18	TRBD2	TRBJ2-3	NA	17	CASSPPPPSGSTDTQYF	TGTGCCAGCTCACCACCCCCCCCTAGCGGGAGCACAGATACGCAGTATTTT
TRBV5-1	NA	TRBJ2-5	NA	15	CASSLDRSGGETQYF	TGCGCCAGCAGCTTGGACCGCTCTGGAGGGGAGACCCAGTACTTC
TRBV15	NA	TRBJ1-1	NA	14	CATSRGPQGTEAFF	TGTGCCACCAGCAGAGGCCCTCAGGGCACTGAAGCTTTCTTT
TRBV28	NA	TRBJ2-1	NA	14	CASTPIDTYNEQFF	TGTGCCAGCACCCCCATAGACACCTACAATGAGCAGTTCTTC
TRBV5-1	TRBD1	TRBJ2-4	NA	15	CASSFGTGDKNIQYF	TGCGCCAGCAGCTTCGGGACAGGGGATAAAAACATTCAGTACTTC
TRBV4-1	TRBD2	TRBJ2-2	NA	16	CASSQRSGGRTGELFF	TGCGCCAGCAGCCAACGGAGCGGGGGTCGGACCGGGGAGCTGTTTTTT
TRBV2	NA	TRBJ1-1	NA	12	CASSVTEIEAFF	TGTGCCAGCAGTGTTACAGAAATAGAAGCTTTCTTT
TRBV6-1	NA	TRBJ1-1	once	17	CASSETPGGGGRTEAFF	TGTGCCAGCAGTGAAACCCCGGGGGGAGGAGGTCGGACTGAAGCTTTCTTT
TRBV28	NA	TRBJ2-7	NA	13	CASSGYELYEQYF	TGTGCCAGCAGTGGTTATGAACTCTACGAGCAGTACTTC
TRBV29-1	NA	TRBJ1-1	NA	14	CSAVENRASTEAFF	TGCAGCGCTGTTGAAAACCGGGCCTCCACTGAAGCTTTCTTT
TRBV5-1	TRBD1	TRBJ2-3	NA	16	CASSSWTGGVSDTQYF	TGCGCCAGCAGCTCCTGGACAGGGGGCGTTTCAGATACGCAGTATTTT
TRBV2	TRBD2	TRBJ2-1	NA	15	CASSGSSGRYNEQFF	TGTGCCAGCAGTGGCTCTAGCGGGAGGTACAATGAGCAGTTCTTC
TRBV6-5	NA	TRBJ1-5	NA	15	CASSSGQGGGQPQHF	TGTGCCAGCAGCTCGGGGCAGGGTGGAGGACAGCCCCAGCATTTT
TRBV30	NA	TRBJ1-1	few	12	CAWREMNTEAFF	TGTGCCTGGCGCGAGATGAACACTGAAGCTTTCTTT
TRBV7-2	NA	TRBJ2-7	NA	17	CASSLDSPSMGSYEQYF	TGTGCCAGCAGCTTAGACAGCCCTAGTATGGGTTCCTACGAGCAGTACTTC
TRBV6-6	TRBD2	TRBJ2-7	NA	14	CASSPRREGYEQYF	TGTGCCAGCAGTCCCCGGCGGGAGGGCTACGAGCAGTACTTC